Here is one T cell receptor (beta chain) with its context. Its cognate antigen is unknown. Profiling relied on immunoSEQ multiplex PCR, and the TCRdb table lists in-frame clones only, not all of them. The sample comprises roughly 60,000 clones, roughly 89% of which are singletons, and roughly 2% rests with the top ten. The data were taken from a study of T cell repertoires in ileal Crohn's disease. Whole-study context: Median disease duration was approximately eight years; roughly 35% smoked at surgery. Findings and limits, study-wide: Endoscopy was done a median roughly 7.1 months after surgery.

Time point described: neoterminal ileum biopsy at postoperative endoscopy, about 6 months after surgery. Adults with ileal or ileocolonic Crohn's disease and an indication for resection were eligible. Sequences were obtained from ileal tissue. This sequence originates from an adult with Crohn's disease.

CDR3 region: CASSQTPETGSGNTDTQYF. CDR3 nucleotide sequence: TGCGCCAGCAGCCAAACACCCGAGACAGGGTCGGGTAACACAGATACGCAGTATTTT. The rearrangement joins TRBV4-1 to TRBJ2-3; 7 bases line up with TRBD1. Per germline, CDR1 MGHRA and CDR2 YSYEKL. V shed 2 bases, J shed 2 bases, and the junction held 16 bases outside the gene matches. This CDR3 is 19 amino acids long.